These T cell receptor beta chains were read from a single sample in a study of blood T cell repertoires in COVID-19. Repertoires were generated with immunoSEQ multiplex PCR, while TCRdb's copy carries only in-frame clones and drops some. The table includes roughly 280,000 clones, 80% to 90% detected once. Material: peripheral blood. The receptors were gathered from a woman aged 70-85 years with acute or convalescent COVID-19. The CDR3 runs from the conserved cysteine through the conserved F or W. Fields, in order: D gene, clone size, V gene, J gene, CDR3 protein, CDR3 DNA. A D gene is named only where the DNA matches it firmly. Size values are once, few and many counts, or a class for expanded clones, and some rows have none.

.,once,TRBV6-5,TRBJ1-1,CASSYSYDWNTEAFF,TGTGCCAGCAGTTATTCCTATGATTGGAACACTGAAGCTTTCTTT
.,.,TRBV21-1,TRBJ1-1,CARAKGKGRGPNTEAFF,TGTGCCAGAGCAAAGGGGAAGGGCAGGGGTCCTAACACTGAAGCTTTCTTT
.,.,TRBV11-2,TRBJ1-3,CASSSARNTIYF,TGTGCCAGCAGCTCAGCGAGAAACACCATATATTTT
.,few,TRBV7-9,TRBJ2-2,CASSLAQGRRSNTGELFF,TGTGCCAGCAGCTTAGCGCAGGGGAGAAGGTCGAACACCGGGGAGCTGTTTTTT
TRBD1,.,TRBV4-2,TRBJ1-5,CASSLQGAGNQPQHF,TGTGCCAGCAGCCTACAGGGGGCAGGGAATCAGCCCCAGCATTTT
TRBD1,.,TRBV6-5,TRBJ2-7,CASSRRQGDQQYF,TGTGCCAGCAGCCGTAGGCAGGGGGACCAGCAGTACTTC
.,.,TRBV27,TRBJ2-7,CASSYSSRSSYEQYF,TGTGCCAGCAGCTATTCCTCCCGCTCGTCCTACGAGCAGTACTTC
TRBD2,.,TRBV5-4,TRBJ2-3,CASKGGLAHTDTQYF,TGTGCCAGCAAAGGAGGACTAGCGCACACAGATACGCAGTATTTT
.,.,TRBV5-1,TRBJ1-1,CASRWFTDTEAFF,TGCGCCAGCAGATGGTTCACAGACACTGAAGCTTTCTTT
TRBD1,.,TRBV7-8,TRBJ2-5,CASSPLRGYRGRGETQYF,TGTGCCAGCAGCCCGTTAAGGGGGTATAGGGGGCGCGGTGAGACCCAGTACTTC
.,.,TRBV4-1,TRBJ1-5,CASGSGASNQPQHF,TGCGCCAGCGGATCAGGGGCCAGTAATCAGCCCCAGCATTTT
.,.,TRBV5-1,TRBJ2-7,CASSLGPPGIYEQYF,TGCGCCAGCAGCTTGGGACCCCCAGGAATCTACGAGCAGTACTTC
TRBD2,.,TRBV11-2,TRBJ2-1,CASSSLLAGRSYNEQFF,TGTGCCAGCAGCTCGCTACTAGCGGGCCGATCCTACAATGAGCAGTTCTTC
.,once,TRBV30,TRBJ1-3,CAWTQGRGGNTIYF,TGTGCCTGGACCCAGGGAAGGGGGGGAAACACCATATATTTT
TRBD1,.,TRBV29-1,TRBJ1-1,CSTIGQENTEAFF,TGCAGCACAATTGGACAGGAGAACACTGAAGCTTTCTTT
.,.,TRBV19,TRBJ1-1,CASSISSGTEAFF,TGTGCCAGTAGTATCTCGTCGGGCACTGAAGCTTTCTTT
TRBD1,.,TRBV19,TRBJ1-5,CASSQGASNQPQHF,TGTGCCAGTAGTCAGGGGGCGAGCAATCAGCCCCAGCATTTT
TRBD1,.,TRBV5-1,TRBJ1-2,CASSLTSQGANYGYTF,TGCGCCAGCAGCTTGACTTCGCAGGGGGCGAACTATGGCTACACCTTC
.,.,TRBV3-1/TRBV3-2,TRBJ2-5,CASSQVSETQYF,TGTGCCAGCAGCCAAGTTAGTGAGACCCAGTACTTC
TRBD2,.,TRBV2,TRBJ2-5,CASSGQRGGQETQYF,TGTGCCAGCAGTGGTCAGCGGGGGGGGCAAGAGACCCAGTACTTC
.,.,TRBV5-1,TRBJ1-2,CASSLERNGYTF,TGCGCCAGCAGCTTGGAGAGGAATGGCTACACCTTC
.,.,TRBV29-1,TRBJ1-6,CSARQNQNSPLHF,TGCAGCGCCCGACAGAACCAGAATTCACCCCTCCACTTT
TRBD1,many,TRBV5-1,TRBJ1-2,CASSWGTGGYYGYTF,TGCGCCAGCAGCTGGGGGACAGGGGGTTACTATGGCTACACCTTC
TRBD2,.,TRBV5-6,TRBJ2-2,CASSLALTAGGLDGELFF,TGTGCCAGCAGCTTGGCCCTAACGGCGGGGGGGCTTGACGGGGAGCTGTTTTTT
TRBD2,.,TRBV30,TRBJ2-1,CAWRPSGGNEQFF,TGTGCCTGGAGACCTAGCGGGGGCAATGAGCAGTTCTTC
.,once,TRBV5-1,TRBJ2-7,CASRLLQGYEQYF,TGCGCCAGCCGATTATTACAGGGCTACGAGCAGTACTTC
.,.,TRBV6-5,TRBJ2-7,CASSYSGTSPHEQYF,TGTGCCAGCAGTTACTCCGGTACCTCGCCCCACGAGCAGTACTTC
TRBD1,few,TRBV27,TRBJ1-5,CASSLYSGQGGQPQHF,TGTGCCAGCAGTCTCTACTCCGGACAGGGTGGTCAGCCCCAGCATTTT
.,.,TRBV6-1,TRBJ1-5,CASSESRNQPQHF,TGTGCCAGCAGTGAGTCGCGAAATCAGCCCCAGCATTTT
.,.,TRBV21-1,TRBJ2-5,CASSKEGDRPNGEETQYF,TGTGCCAGCAGCAAAGAAGGGGACAGGCCAAATGGGGAAGAGACCCAGTACTTC
TRBD1,.,TRBV12-3/TRBV12-4,TRBJ2-1,CASSGTDYNEQFF,TGTGCCAGCAGTGGGACAGATTATAATGAGCAGTTCTTC
.,few,TRBV18,TRBJ1-5,CASSPPGGGQWNQPQHF,TGTGCCAGCTCACCACCGGGCGGGGGCCAGTGGAATCAGCCCCAGCATTTT
TRBD1,.,TRBV6-5,TRBJ1-5,CATATGSTGSAQHF,TGTGCCACCGCGACAGGGAGTACAGGATCAGCCCAGCATTTT
.,.,TRBV19,TRBJ1-1,CASTTVAGANEAFF,TGTGCCAGTACGACCGTCGCGGGGGCGAATGAAGCTTTCTTT
TRBD2,.,TRBV18,TRBJ2-2,CASSPPGLAGAGELFF,TGTGCCAGCTCACCACCGGGACTAGCGGGGGCCGGGGAGCTGTTTTTT
TRBD1,.,TRBV2,TRBJ2-7,CASSEEAGGSYEQYF,TGTGCCAGCAGTGAAGAGGCAGGGGGCTCCTACGAGCAGTACTTC
TRBD1,.,TRBV27,TRBJ1-2,CASSLQQGASYGYTF,TGTGCCAGCAGTTTACAACAGGGGGCTTCCTATGGCTACACCTTC
.,.,TRBV30,TRBJ1-2,CAWSGRPYGYTF,TGTGCCTGGAGCGGCAGGCCCTATGGCTACACCTTC
.,once,TRBV18,TRBJ1-6,CASSRRAPEGLVPPLHF,TGTGCCAGCTCACGCCGCGCTCCGGAGGGTCTAGTTCCACCCCTCCACTTT
TRBD1,.,TRBV12-3/TRBV12-4,TRBJ1-2,CASSLAGGNGYTF,TGTGCCAGCAGTTTAGCAGGGGGCAATGGCTACACCTTC
TRBD2,.,TRBV11-2,TRBJ2-2,CASSFQAGGTGELFF,TGTGCCAGCAGCTTCCAGGCGGGGGGAACCGGGGAGCTGTTTTTT